This T cell receptor (beta chain) was documented in a study of response to subunit inactivated influenza vaccine. Study-wide findings and caveats: It was the authors' suggestion that each seasonal influenza vaccination recruits few new T cells.

With respect to this clonotype: Its antigen is not identified.

V was clipped by 3 bases and J by 3 bases; unmatched bases: 13. The CDR3 length is 18 residues. The germline gives CDR1 SGHAT, CDR2 FQDESV (reference sequence). TCRdb recomputed calls from the RT-PCR reads with MiXCR, one row per CDR3 protein. Seen here are roughly 650,000 distinct CDR3 sequences, 15% to 18% observed once, and the top ten hold approximately 10%. Source: PBMCs from blood, taken roughly 12 days after vaccination. The rearrangement joins TRBV11-1 to TRBJ2-2; 7 bases line up with TRBD2. This receptor was identified in a man aged 50 or older who received an inactivated influenza vaccine. CDR3 sequence: CASSLGPMGGAHTGELFF. CDR3 DNA sequence: TGTGCCAGCAGCTTGGGCCCAATGGGAGGGGCTCACACCGGGGAGCTGTTTTTT.